This T cell receptor beta chain is from a study of shared clonotypes between healthy human individuals. The CDR3 is 18 residues long. The V gene's germline CDR1 is MRHNA and CDR2 SNTAGT. Trimming took 6 bases from V and 3 from J; bases not matched to a gene: 13. Selected positively for CCR7 and CD45RO-negative, naive CD8 cells excluded terminally differentiated effector memory CD45RA+ cells. TCRdb's copy holds only in-frame clones and misses some; the assay was immunoSEQ multiplex PCR. Among 1.5 million to 2.5 million clones listed, about 95% were seen once. The V call is TRBV6-4, the J call TRBJ2-1; 11 positions match TRBD2. The sequence came from a man in his late teens or twenties in good health. Input material: naive CD8+ T cells sorted from blood. The CDR3 sequence: CASRLGTSGETFYNEQFF. CDR3 coding DNA: TGTGCCAGCAGGCTCGGGACTAGCGGTGAGACATTCTACAATGAGCAGTTCTTC.